This is a list of T cell receptor beta chains from one sample in a study of blood T cell repertoires in COVID-19. Sequencing was performed with immunoSEQ multiplex PCR; in TCRdb, only in-frame clones are kept and a portion is missing. The sample carries roughly 230,000 clones, 75% to 85% recorded once. What was sequenced was peripheral blood. The receptor source for this set is a woman aged 45-65 years with acute or convalescent COVID-19. Each CDR3 is given with its conserved first and last residue. The order of the fields is V gene, clone size, J gene, D gene, CDR3 protein, CDR3 DNA. D genes are given only for firm matches. Rows may omit the clone size; those that give it use once, few, many or a size class.

v_call: TRBV9
clone_size: NA
j_call: TRBJ2-1
d_call: TRBD2
cdr3_aa: CASSPSSGVNNEQFF
cdr3_nt: TGTGCCAGCAGCCCGTCTAGCGGGGTCAACAATGAGCAGTTCTTC

v_call: TRBV11-2
clone_size: NA
j_call: TRBJ1-2
d_call: NA
cdr3_aa: CASSLTGGNYGYTF
cdr3_nt: TGTGCCAGCAGCTTAACCGGGGGAAACTATGGCTACACCTTC

v_call: TRBV28
clone_size: NA
j_call: TRBJ1-5
d_call: TRBD1
cdr3_aa: CASSTRNRGYQPQHF
cdr3_nt: TGTGCCAGCAGTACTCGTAACAGGGGGTATCAGCCCCAGCATTTT

v_call: TRBV4-2
clone_size: NA
j_call: TRBJ2-5
d_call: NA
cdr3_aa: CASSHDGLASGSQYF
cdr3_nt: TGTGCCAGCAGCCACGATGGACTGGCCTCAGGTAGCCAGTACTTC

v_call: TRBV9
clone_size: NA
j_call: TRBJ2-2
d_call: TRBD1
cdr3_aa: CASSERQGTGELFF
cdr3_nt: TGTGCCAGCAGCGAGAGACAGGGTACGGGGGAGCTGTTTTTT

v_call: TRBV7-8
clone_size: NA
j_call: TRBJ2-1
d_call: TRBD2
cdr3_aa: CASSRVSSGAYNEQFF
cdr3_nt: TGTGCCAGCAGCCGCGTATCTAGCGGGGCTTACAATGAGCAGTTCTTC

v_call: TRBV5-4
clone_size: NA
j_call: TRBJ1-5
d_call: NA
cdr3_aa: CASSLDRYQPQHF
cdr3_nt: TGTGCCAGCAGCTTGGACAGATATCAGCCCCAGCATTTT

v_call: TRBV27
clone_size: few
j_call: TRBJ1-1
d_call: NA
cdr3_aa: CASSFERAGRTEAFF
cdr3_nt: TGTGCCAGCAGTTTCGAGAGAGCAGGGCGGACTGAAGCTTTCTTT

v_call: TRBV4-1
clone_size: NA
j_call: TRBJ2-7
d_call: TRBD2
cdr3_aa: CASSPGEGRSYEQYF
cdr3_nt: TGCGCCAGCAGCCCTGGGGAGGGGCGCTCCTACGAGCAGTACTTC

v_call: TRBV6-5
clone_size: NA
j_call: TRBJ2-7
d_call: TRBD1
cdr3_aa: CASSRTGSGSYEQYF
cdr3_nt: TGTGCCAGCAGCAGGACAGGGTCCGGCTCCTACGAGCAGTACTTC

v_call: TRBV18
clone_size: NA
j_call: TRBJ2-3
d_call: TRBD1
cdr3_aa: CASSPSGTGGTDTQYF
cdr3_nt: TGTGCCAGCTCACCTTCCGGGACAGGGGGCACAGATACGCAGTATTTT

v_call: TRBV30
clone_size: NA
j_call: TRBJ1-4
d_call: NA
cdr3_aa: CAGRGRLANEKLFF
cdr3_nt: TGTGCCGGCAGGGGACGTTTGGCTAATGAAAAACTGTTTTTT

v_call: TRBV28
clone_size: NA
j_call: TRBJ1-6
d_call: NA
cdr3_aa: CASSPGGLDSPLHF
cdr3_nt: TGTGCCAGCAGTCCGGGGGGGCTTGATTCACCCCTCCACTTT

v_call: TRBV28
clone_size: NA
j_call: TRBJ1-2
d_call: NA
cdr3_aa: CASSLSGSRVVNGYTF
cdr3_nt: TGTGCCAGCAGCCTCAGCGGGAGCAGGGTAGTGAATGGCTACACCTTC

v_call: TRBV7-9
clone_size: NA
j_call: TRBJ2-3
d_call: NA
cdr3_aa: CASSPQDTQYF
cdr3_nt: TGTGCCAGCAGCCCCCAGGATACGCAGTATTTT

v_call: TRBV14
clone_size: NA
j_call: TRBJ2-7
d_call: NA
cdr3_aa: CASSQDPLGAGGEQYF
cdr3_nt: TGTGCCAGCAGCCAAGATCCGCTAGGGGCAGGCGGTGAGCAGTACTTC

v_call: TRBV6-5
clone_size: NA
j_call: TRBJ1-6
d_call: NA
cdr3_aa: CASTQDGNNSPLHF
cdr3_nt: TGTGCCAGCACCCAGGACGGGAATAATTCACCCCTCCACTTT

v_call: TRBV30
clone_size: NA
j_call: TRBJ1-5
d_call: NA
cdr3_aa: CAWSPGNMDQPQHF
cdr3_nt: TGTGCCTGGAGCCCCGGGAACATGGATCAGCCCCAGCATTTT

v_call: TRBV4-1
clone_size: NA
j_call: TRBJ2-1
d_call: TRBD1
cdr3_aa: CASSQDFGTGPNEQFF
cdr3_nt: TGCGCCAGCAGCCAAGATTTCGGGACAGGTCCCAATGAGCAGTTCTTC

v_call: TRBV29-1
clone_size: NA
j_call: TRBJ2-2
d_call: TRBD1
cdr3_aa: CSVEDPEVGTGNTGELFF
cdr3_nt: TGCAGCGTTGAAGATCCAGAGGTAGGGACAGGGAACACCGGGGAGCTGTTTTTT

v_call: TRBV4-1
clone_size: NA
j_call: TRBJ2-1
d_call: TRBD2
cdr3_aa: CASSQDKRGSSYNEQFF
cdr3_nt: TGCGCCAGCAGCCAAGATAAGCGGGGGAGCTCCTACAATGAGCAGTTCTTC

v_call: TRBV7-9
clone_size: NA
j_call: TRBJ2-1
d_call: NA
cdr3_aa: CASSLIGGGLYNEQFF
cdr3_nt: TGTGCCAGCAGCTTAATCGGCGGAGGGCTTTACAATGAGCAGTTCTTC

v_call: TRBV5-5
clone_size: NA
j_call: TRBJ1-2
d_call: TRBD1
cdr3_aa: CASSLAGTGGRGYTF
cdr3_nt: TGTGCCAGCAGCTTAGCCGGGACAGGGGGGCGGGGCTACACCTTC

v_call: TRBV28
clone_size: few
j_call: TRBJ2-7
d_call: NA
cdr3_aa: CASIGTPTYEQYF
cdr3_nt: TGTGCCAGCATCGGGACACCCACCTACGAGCAGTACTTC

v_call: TRBV7-9
clone_size: NA
j_call: TRBJ1-1
d_call: NA
cdr3_aa: CASSLDPRTEAFF
cdr3_nt: TGTGCCAGCAGCTTAGATCCCAGAACTGAAGCTTTCTTT

v_call: TRBV19
clone_size: NA
j_call: TRBJ1-1
d_call: NA
cdr3_aa: CASSLFPGGGDTEAFF
cdr3_nt: TGTGCCAGTAGTCTCTTCCCTGGCGGGGGCGACACTGAAGCTTTCTTT

v_call: TRBV4-3
clone_size: NA
j_call: TRBJ1-5
d_call: TRBD1
cdr3_aa: CASSQRPGTGPSNQPQHF
cdr3_nt: TGCGCCAGCAGCCAACGTCCCGGGACAGGGCCCAGCAATCAGCCCCAGCATTTT

v_call: TRBV27
clone_size: NA
j_call: TRBJ2-1
d_call: TRBD2
cdr3_aa: CASSLYPSGTYNEQFF
cdr3_nt: TGTGCCAGCAGTTTATACCCTAGCGGGACGTACAATGAGCAGTTCTTC